This is a list of T cell receptor beta chains from one sample in a study of cytomegalovirus exposure and HLA in healthy donors. Libraries were prepared by immunoSEQ multiplex PCR; TCRdb keeps only in-frame clonotypes and omits some of them. The repertoire shows about 140,000 clones; the top ten hold about 2.3%. Material: PBMCs. The receptors originated from a woman under 30 in good health and CMV-seronegative. Both conserved end residues are part of each CDR3. The D gene is left open where the match is weak.

J: TRBJ1-2
D: NA
V: TRBV7-9
CDR3: CASSLSGAAYGYTF
DNA: TGTGCCAGCAGCTTATCTGGGGCGGCTTATGGCTACACCTTC

J: TRBJ1-1
D: NA
V: TRBV20-1
CDR3: CSATGETEAFF
DNA: TGCAGTGCTACGGGGGAAACTGAAGCTTTCTTT

J: TRBJ2-7
D: TRBD1
V: TRBV10-2
CDR3: CASSESGTGDEQYF
DNA: TGCGCCAGCAGTGAGTCAGGGACAGGGGACGAGCAGTACTTC

J: TRBJ2-1
D: TRBD2
V: TRBV6-5
CDR3: CASSYGRELALDEQFF
DNA: TGTGCCAGCAGTTACGGGCGGGAGTTGGCATTGGATGAGCAGTTCTTC

J: TRBJ2-3
D: TRBD2
V: TRBV7-3
CDR3: CASSLSSGLAGTDTQYF
DNA: TGTGCCAGCAGCTTAAGCTCCGGACTAGCGGGCACAGATACGCAGTATTTT

J: TRBJ2-6
D: TRBD1
V: TRBV15
CDR3: CATRDTGGSGANVLTF
DNA: TGTGCCACCAGAGACACAGGGGGCTCTGGGGCCAACGTCCTGACTTTC

J: TRBJ2-7
D: NA
V: TRBV30
CDR3: CAWKLNLGSSYEQYF
DNA: TGTGCCTGGAAGCTAAACCTGGGGAGCTCCTACGAGCAGTACTTC

J: TRBJ2-5
D: NA
V: TRBV6-6
CDR3: CASSYSAGKETQYF
DNA: TGTGCCAGCAGTTACTCCGCGGGGAAAGAGACCCAGTACTTC

J: TRBJ1-4
D: NA
V: TRBV6-1
CDR3: CASSELTNEKLFF
DNA: TGTGCCAGCAGTGAACTGACTAATGAAAAACTGTTTTTT

J: TRBJ1-2
D: NA
V: TRBV18
CDR3: CASSPNRRQEDYGYTF
DNA: TGTGCCAGCTCACCTAATAGGAGACAGGAGGACTATGGCTACACCTTC

J: TRBJ1-2
D: TRBD1
V: TRBV28
CDR3: CASSVHSGQGYGYTF
DNA: TGTGCCAGCAGTGTACATTCCGGACAGGGCTATGGCTACACCTTC

J: TRBJ2-3
D: TRBD2
V: TRBV27
CDR3: CASSHRWVAGGPRGQYF
DNA: TGTGCCAGCAGTCACCGGTGGGTAGCGGGAGGGCCGAGGGGGCAGTATTTT

J: TRBJ2-5
D: TRBD1
V: TRBV2
CDR3: CVHGRDRGPEETQYF
DNA: TGTGTTCACGGCCGGGACAGGGGACCCGAAGAGACCCAGTACTTC

J: TRBJ2-3
D: TRBD1
V: TRBV19
CDR3: CASSIEGQGLLWSDTQYF
DNA: TGTGCCAGTAGTATTGAGGGACAGGGTTTGTTGTGGTCAGATACGCAGTATTTT